This TCR beta chain was retrieved from a study of CD8 T cells in ankylosing spondylitis. Via MiXCR, TCRdb re-called the 5' RACE reads, giving one row per CDR3 protein. The sample holds over 150,000 distinct CDR3 sequences, around a sixth seen once. Germline values: CDR1 GTSNPN, CDR2 SVGIG (reference sequence). The CDR3 contains 14 residues. The V gene lost 4 bases and the J gene lost 5 bases, with 14 bases spanning the gap. This clonotype was counted between two and nine times. The antigen is unknown. The study's findings and limits: Reports of some motif variants in reactive arthritis synovial fluid and blood predate this one. Within matched ankylosing spondylitis synovial fluid, disease-linked clones were reportedly significantly enriched.

The J gene is TRBJ2-2, the V gene TRBV30; D unclear. The receptor's source is a male donor aged 10-35 years with ankylosing spondylitis or in good health (not recorded which). What was sequenced was blood, either unsorted or a sorted T cell fraction (not recorded which). The CDR3 spells CAWTSIGRTGELFF. CDR3 bases: TGTGCCTGGACCTCGATCGGGCGGACCGGGGAGCTGTTTTTT.